This TCR beta chain was observed in a study of OX40 agonist ivuxolimab in advanced cancers. Study information: Head and neck, renal cell, melanoma or hepatocellular carcinoma were the cancers that dose-escalation patients had.

Germline V gives CDR1 MNHEY, CDR2 SVGAGI. Trimming shortened V by 2 bases and J by 2 bases, and 13 bases separated the two germline ends. The CDR3 is made up of 15 amino acids. At cycle 4 day 1, cycle 7 day 1, and baseline, blood was sampled. As regards this clone: The antigen remains undetermined.

Findings and caveats of the study: Mean expanded clone counts were higher in CD8+ than CD4+ T cells.

Repertoires were generated with immunoSEQ multiplex PCR, while TCRdb's copy carries only in-frame clones and drops some. The sample lists more than 65,000 clones, around 83% occurring once. The material was CD4+ or CD8+ T cells sorted from blood, obtained in a trial of the OX40 agonist ivuxolimab. This TCR was sampled from an adult with an advanced solid tumor such as melanoma, head and neck, liver or kidney cancer. This chain links TRBV6-5 with TRBJ2-7; weak D call: TRBD1 (6 bases). CDR3 bases: TGTGCCAGCAGTTACCGCTGGACAGAGGCCTACGAGCAGTACTTC. Its translation: CASSYRWTEAYEQYF.